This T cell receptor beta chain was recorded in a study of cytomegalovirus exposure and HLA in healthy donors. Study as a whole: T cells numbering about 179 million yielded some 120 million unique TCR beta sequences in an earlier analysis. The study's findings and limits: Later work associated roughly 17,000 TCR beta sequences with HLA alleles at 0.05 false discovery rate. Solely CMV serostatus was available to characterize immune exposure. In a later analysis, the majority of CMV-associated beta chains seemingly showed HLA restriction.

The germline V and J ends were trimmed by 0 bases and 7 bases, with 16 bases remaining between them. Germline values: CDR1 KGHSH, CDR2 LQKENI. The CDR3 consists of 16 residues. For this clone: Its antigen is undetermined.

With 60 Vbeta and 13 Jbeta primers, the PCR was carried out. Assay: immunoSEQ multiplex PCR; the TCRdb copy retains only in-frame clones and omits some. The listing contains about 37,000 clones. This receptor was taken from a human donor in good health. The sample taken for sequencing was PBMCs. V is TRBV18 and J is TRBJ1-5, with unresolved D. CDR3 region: CASSPPSGSDAQPQHF. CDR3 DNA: TGTGCCAGCTCACCACCGTCAGGCTCCGACGCCCAGCCCCAGCATTTT.